This record covers a single T cell receptor beta chain. This specimen belongs to a study of preoperative IRX-2 immunotherapy in early breast cancer. V was pared by 4 bases and J by 6 bases, with 12 bases of the junction left unmatched. The CDR3 is 15 residues long. Germline V lookup: CDR1 SGHDT, CDR2 YYEEEE. Sequencing was performed with immunoSEQ multiplex PCR; in TCRdb, only in-frame clones are kept and a portion is missing. Among 40,000 or so clones listed, about 95% were seen once. Treatment here: preoperative locoregional IRX-2 cytokine immunotherapy. Patients received preoperative, locoregional IRX-2 cytokine immunotherapy in a phase Ib study.

The source material was tumor tissue, sampled after IRX-2 immunotherapy. This receptor was taken from a human donor with breast cancer. V usage is TRBV5-6 and J usage is TRBJ2-5, with 7 nucleotides matching TRBD1. This CDR3 is CASSEDRASFKTQYF. The CDR3 DNA is TGTGCCAGCAGCGAAGACAGGGCCTCATTCAAGACCCAGTACTTC.